This is a list of T cell receptor beta chains from one sample in a study of OX40 agonist ivuxolimab in advanced cancers. Profiling relied on immunoSEQ multiplex PCR, and the TCRdb table lists in-frame clones only, not all of them. Of approximately 52,000 clones listed, more than 80% are singletons. Sequencing was performed on CD4+ or CD8+ T cells sorted from blood, taken in a trial of the OX40 agonist ivuxolimab. Every receptor here comes from an adult with an advanced solid tumor such as melanoma, head and neck, liver or kidney cancer. Both conserved end residues are part of each CDR3. A D gene is named only where the DNA matches it firmly.

>TRBD2|TRBV11-2|TRBJ2-3
CASSAELAGITDTQYF
TGTGCCAGCAGCGCTGAACTAGCGGGGATCACAGATACGCAGTATTTT
>-|TRBV6-5|TRBJ1-1
CASRTGHAWTEAFF
TGTGCCAGCAGGACCGGACATGCTTGGACTGAAGCTTTCTTT
>-|TRBV6-1|TRBJ1-2
CASRSARRAGYTF
TGTGCCAGCAGGAGCGCCCGACGGGCTGGCTACACCTTC
>-|TRBV6-1|TRBJ2-7
CASSYYYEQYF
TGTGCCAGCAGTTATTACTACGAGCAGTACTTC
>-|TRBV6-1|TRBJ2-7
CATRTVRGITYEQYF
TGTGCCACTAGGACCGTCAGGGGAATAACCTACGAGCAGTACTTC
>-|TRBV11-3|TRBJ2-2
CASSLGHDAGELFF
TGTGCCAGCAGCTTAGGTCACGACGCCGGGGAGCTGTTTTTT
>-|TRBV7-7|TRBJ2-2
CASSTDRANTGELFF
TGTGCTAGCAGCACGGACAGAGCGAACACCGGGGAGCTGTTTTTT
>-|TRBV7-2|TRBJ2-1
CASSLAVGAPDEQFF
TGTGCCAGCAGCTTAGCGGTTGGGGCACCCGATGAGCAGTTCTTC
>TRBD1|TRBV2|TRBJ1-5
CASSTDRVGQPQHF
TGTGCCAGCAGTACCGACAGGGTCGGTCAGCCCCAGCATTTT
>-|TRBV14|TRBJ1-3
CASSQVLGTGNTIYF
TGTGCCAGCAGCCAAGTACTAGGGACCGGAAACACCATATATTTT
>-|TRBV5-1|TRBJ2-1
CASSLGGAYNEQFF
TGCGCCAGCAGCTTGGGCGGCGCCTACAATGAGCAGTTCTTC
>-|TRBV5-1|TRBJ1-2
CASSLWLGEDGYTF
TGCGCCAGCAGCTTGTGGTTGGGGGAGGATGGCTACACCTTC
>-|TRBV11-2|TRBJ2-7
CASSSRGRGTYEQYF
TGTGCCAGCAGCTCCCGGGGTAGGGGCACCTACGAGCAGTACTTC
>-|TRBV11-3|TRBJ2-6
CASSLRVPGANVLTF
TGTGCCAGCAGCTTAAGGGTGCCTGGGGCCAACGTCCTGACTTTC
>TRBD2|TRBV27|TRBJ2-1
CASSLRGAGGGNEQFF
TGTGCCAGCAGTTTACGGGGAGCGGGGGGAGGCAATGAGCAGTTCTTC